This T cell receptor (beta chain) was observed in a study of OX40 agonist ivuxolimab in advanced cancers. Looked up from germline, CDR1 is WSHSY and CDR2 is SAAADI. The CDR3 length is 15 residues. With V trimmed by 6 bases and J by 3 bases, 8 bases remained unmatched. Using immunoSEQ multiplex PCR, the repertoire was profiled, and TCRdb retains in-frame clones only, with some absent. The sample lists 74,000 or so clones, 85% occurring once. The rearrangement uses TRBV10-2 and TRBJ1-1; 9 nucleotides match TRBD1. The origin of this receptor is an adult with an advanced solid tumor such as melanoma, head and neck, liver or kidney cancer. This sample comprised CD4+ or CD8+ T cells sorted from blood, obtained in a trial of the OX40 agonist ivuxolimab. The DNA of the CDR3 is TGCGCCAGCAGGTATACAGGGGGCGCGGACACTGAAGCTTTCTTT. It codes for CASRYTGGADTEAFF.